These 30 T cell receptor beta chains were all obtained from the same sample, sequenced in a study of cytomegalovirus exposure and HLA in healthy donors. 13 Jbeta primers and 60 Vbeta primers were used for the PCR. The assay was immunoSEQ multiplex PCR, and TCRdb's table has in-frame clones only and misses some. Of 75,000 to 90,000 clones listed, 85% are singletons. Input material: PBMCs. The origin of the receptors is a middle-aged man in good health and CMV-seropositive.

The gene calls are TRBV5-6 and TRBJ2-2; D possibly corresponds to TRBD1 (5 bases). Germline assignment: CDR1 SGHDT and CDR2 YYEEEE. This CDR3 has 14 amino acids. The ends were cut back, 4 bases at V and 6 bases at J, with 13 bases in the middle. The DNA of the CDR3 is TGTGCCAGCAGCCGTCTACAGGAGCCCGGGGAGCTGTTTTTT. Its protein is CASSRLQEPGELFF.

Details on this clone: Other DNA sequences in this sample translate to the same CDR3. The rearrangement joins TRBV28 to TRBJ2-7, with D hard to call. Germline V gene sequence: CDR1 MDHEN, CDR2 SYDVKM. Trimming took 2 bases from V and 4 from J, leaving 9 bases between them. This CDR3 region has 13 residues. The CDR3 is CASSLTSSYEQYF. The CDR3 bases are TGTGCCAGCAGTTTAACCAGTTCTTACGAGCAGTACTTC.

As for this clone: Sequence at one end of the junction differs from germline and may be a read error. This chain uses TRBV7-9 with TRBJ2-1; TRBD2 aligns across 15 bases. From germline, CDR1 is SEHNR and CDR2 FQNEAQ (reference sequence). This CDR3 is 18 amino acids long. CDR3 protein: CSSSPSGLAGGHYNEQFF. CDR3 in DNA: TGTTCCAGCAGCCCCTCCGGACTAGCGGGGGGGCATTACAATGAGCAGTTCTTC.

The CDR3 here is CASSDPRSGDPYNEQFF. For the CDR3, the DNA is TGTGCCAGCAGTGACCCTCGATCAGGGGACCCCTACAATGAGCAGTTCTTC. This rearrangement joins TRBV6-4 to TRBJ2-1; maybe TRBD1 (6 bases). The CDR3 is 17 amino acids. In germline, CDR1 is MRHNA, CDR2 SNTAGT. Trimming took off 2 bases at V and 2 bases at J, with 16 bases between the two ends.

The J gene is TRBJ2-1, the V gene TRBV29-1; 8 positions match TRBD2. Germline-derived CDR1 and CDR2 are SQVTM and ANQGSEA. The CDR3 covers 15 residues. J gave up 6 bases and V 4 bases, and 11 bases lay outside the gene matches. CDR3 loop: CSVVPGGASFNEQFF. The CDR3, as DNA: TGCAGCGTTGTACCGGGGGGGGCGAGCTTCAATGAGCAGTTCTTC.

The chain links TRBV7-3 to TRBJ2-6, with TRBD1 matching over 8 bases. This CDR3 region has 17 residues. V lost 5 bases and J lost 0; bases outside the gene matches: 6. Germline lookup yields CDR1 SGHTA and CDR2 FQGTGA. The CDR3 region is CASSGQGRYSGANVLTF. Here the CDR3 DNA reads TGTGCCAGCAGCGGACAGGGTCGATACTCTGGGGCCAACGTCCTGACTTTC.

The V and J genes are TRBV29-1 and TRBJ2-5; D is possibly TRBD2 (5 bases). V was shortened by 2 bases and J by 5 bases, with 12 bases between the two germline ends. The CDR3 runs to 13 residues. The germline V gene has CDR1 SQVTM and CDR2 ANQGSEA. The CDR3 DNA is TGCAGCGTTGAATTCCATGGCGGGGAGACCCAGTACTTC. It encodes CSVEFHGGETQYF.

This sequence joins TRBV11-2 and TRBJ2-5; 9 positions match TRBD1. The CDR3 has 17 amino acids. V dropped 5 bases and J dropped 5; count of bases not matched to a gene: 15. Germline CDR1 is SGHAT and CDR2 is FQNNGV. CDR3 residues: CASSPHAPGQGLETQYF. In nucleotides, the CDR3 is TGTGCCAGCAGCCCCCACGCCCCGGGACAGGGTTTGGAGACCCAGTACTTC.

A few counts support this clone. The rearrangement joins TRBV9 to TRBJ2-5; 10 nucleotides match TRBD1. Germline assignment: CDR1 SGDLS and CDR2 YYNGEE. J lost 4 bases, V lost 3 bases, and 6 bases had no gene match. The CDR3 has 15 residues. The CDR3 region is CASSAGTGVGETQYF. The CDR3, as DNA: TGTGCCAGCAGCGCCGGGACAGGGGTAGGAGAGACCCAGTACTTC. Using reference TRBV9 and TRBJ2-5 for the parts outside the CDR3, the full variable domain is DSGVTQTPKHLITATGQRVTLRCSPRSGDLSVYWYQQSLDQGLQFLIQYYNGEERAKGNILERFSAQQFPDLHSELNLSSLELGDSALYFCASSAGTGVGETQYFGPGTRLLVL.

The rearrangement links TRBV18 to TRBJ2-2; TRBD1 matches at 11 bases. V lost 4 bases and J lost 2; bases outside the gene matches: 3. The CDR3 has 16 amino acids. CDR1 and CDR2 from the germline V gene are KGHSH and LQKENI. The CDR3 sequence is CASSLGTGGNTGELFF. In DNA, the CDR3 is TGTGCCAGCTCACTCGGGACAGGGGGAAACACCGGGGAGCTGTTTTTT.

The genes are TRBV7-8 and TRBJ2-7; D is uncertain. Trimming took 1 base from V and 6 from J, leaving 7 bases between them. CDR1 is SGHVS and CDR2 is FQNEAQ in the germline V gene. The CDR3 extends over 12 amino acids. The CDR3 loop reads CASSLVVSEQYF. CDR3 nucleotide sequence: TGTGCCAGCAGCTTAGTGGTCAGCGAGCAGTACTTC.

The CDR3 DNA follows: TGCGCCAGCAGTCATGAGCGGGGGGATATTAATGAGCAGTTCTTC. Protein product: CASSHERGDINEQFF. The chain links TRBV5-1 to TRBJ2-1; 9 nucleotides agree with TRBD2. The germline CDR1 and CDR2 sequences are SGHRS and YFSETQ. After removal of 5 bases from V and 7 bases from J, the junction contained 10 bases not matched to a gene. This CDR3 is built from 15 residues.

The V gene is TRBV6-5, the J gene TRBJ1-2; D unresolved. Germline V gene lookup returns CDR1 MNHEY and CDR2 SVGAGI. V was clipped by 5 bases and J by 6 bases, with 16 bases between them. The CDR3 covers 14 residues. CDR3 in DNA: TGTGCCAGCAGTGAACTTGGACCGGGAGATGGCTACACCTTC. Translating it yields CASSELGPGDGYTF.

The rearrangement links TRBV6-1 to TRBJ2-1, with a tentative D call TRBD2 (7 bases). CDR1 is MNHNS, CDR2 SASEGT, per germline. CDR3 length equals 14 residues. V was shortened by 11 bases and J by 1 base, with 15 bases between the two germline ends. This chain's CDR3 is CAARRGGSYNEQFF. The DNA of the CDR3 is TGTGCCGCCAGGAGGGGGGGTTCCTACAATGAGCAGTTCTTC.

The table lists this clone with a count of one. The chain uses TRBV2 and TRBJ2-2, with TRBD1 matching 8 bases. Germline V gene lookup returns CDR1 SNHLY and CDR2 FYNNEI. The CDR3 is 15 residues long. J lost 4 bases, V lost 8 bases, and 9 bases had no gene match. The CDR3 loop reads CASGTQGAFTGELFF. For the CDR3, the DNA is TGTGCCAGCGGTACCCAGGGGGCTTTCACCGGGGAGCTGTTTTTT. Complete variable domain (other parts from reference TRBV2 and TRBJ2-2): EPEVTQTPSHQVTQMGQEVILRCVPISNHLYFYWYRQILGQKVEFLVSFYNNEISEKSEIFDDQFSVERPDGSNFTLKIRSTKLEDSAMYFCASGTQGAFTGELFFGEGSRLTVL.

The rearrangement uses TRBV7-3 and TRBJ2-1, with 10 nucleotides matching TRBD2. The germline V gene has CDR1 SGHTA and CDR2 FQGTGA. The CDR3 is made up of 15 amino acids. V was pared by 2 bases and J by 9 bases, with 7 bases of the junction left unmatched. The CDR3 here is CASSLSLAGAGEQFF. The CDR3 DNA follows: TGTGCCAGCAGCTTATCTCTAGCGGGAGCTGGTGAGCAGTTCTTC.

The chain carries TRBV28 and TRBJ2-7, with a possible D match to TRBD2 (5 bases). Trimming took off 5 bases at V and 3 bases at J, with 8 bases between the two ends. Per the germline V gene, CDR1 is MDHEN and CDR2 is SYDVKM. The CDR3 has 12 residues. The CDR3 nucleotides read TGTGCCAGCAGTATCGCGGGCTACGAGCAGTACTTC. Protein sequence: CASSIAGYEQYF. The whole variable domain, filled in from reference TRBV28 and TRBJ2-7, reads DVKVTQSSRYLVKRTGEKVFLECVQDMDHENMFWYRQDPGLGLRLIYFSYDVKMKEKGDIPEGYSVSREKKERFSLILESASTNQTSMYLCASSIAGYEQYFGPGTRLTVT.

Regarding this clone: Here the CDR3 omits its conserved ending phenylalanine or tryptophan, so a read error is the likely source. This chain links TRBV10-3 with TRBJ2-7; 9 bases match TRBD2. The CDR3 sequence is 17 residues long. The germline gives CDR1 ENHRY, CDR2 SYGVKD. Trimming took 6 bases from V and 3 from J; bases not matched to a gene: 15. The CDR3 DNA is TGTGCCATCAGGGGACAGTTGGGACTAGCAGAAAACTACGAGCAGTACCTC. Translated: CAIRGQLGLAENYEQYL.

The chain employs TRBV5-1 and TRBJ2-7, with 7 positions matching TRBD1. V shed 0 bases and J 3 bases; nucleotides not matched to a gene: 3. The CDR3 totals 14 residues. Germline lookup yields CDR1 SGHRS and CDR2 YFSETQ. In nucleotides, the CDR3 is TGCGCCAGCAGCTTGGTTCCAGGGGGCTACGAGCAGTACTTC. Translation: CASSLVPGGYEQYF.

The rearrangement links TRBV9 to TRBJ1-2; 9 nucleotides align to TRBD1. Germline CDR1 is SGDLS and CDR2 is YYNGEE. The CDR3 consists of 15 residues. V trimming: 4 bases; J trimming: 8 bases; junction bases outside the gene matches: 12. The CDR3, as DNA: TGTGCCAGCAGCCCTGGGACAGGGAGCTTCGGAGGCTACACCTTC. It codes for CASSPGTGSFGGYTF.

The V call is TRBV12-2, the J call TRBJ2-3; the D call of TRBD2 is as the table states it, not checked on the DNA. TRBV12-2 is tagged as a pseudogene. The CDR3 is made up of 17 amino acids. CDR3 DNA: TGTGCAAGTCGCCCTTGCTGGCGGGAGTATGGCGAAGATACGCAGTATTTT. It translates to CASRPCWREYGEDTQYF.

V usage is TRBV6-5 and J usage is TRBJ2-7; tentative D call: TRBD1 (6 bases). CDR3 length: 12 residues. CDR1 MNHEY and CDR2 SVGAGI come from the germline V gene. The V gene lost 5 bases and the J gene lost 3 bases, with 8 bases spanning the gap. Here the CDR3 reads CASSKQGYEQYF. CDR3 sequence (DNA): TGTGCCAGCAGTAAACAGGGCTACGAGCAGTACTTC.

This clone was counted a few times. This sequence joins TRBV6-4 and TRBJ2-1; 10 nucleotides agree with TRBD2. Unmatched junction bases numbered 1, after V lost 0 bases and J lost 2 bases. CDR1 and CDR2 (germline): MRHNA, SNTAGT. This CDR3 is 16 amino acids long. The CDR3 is CASSDSTSGAYNEQFF. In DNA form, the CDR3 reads TGTGCCAGCAGTGACTCTACTAGCGGGGCCTACAATGAGCAGTTCTTC.

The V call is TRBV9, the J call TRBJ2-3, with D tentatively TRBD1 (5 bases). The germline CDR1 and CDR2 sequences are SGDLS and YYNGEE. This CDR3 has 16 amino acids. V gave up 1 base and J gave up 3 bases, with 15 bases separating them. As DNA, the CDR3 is TGTGCCAGCAGCGTATTCGATAGGGGCCTTACAGATACGCAGTATTTT. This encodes CASSVFDRGLTDTQYF.

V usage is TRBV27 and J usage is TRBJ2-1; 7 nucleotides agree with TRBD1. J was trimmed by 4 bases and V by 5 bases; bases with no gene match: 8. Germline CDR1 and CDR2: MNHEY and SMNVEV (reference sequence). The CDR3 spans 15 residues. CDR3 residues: CASSPRGTIYNEQFF. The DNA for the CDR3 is TGTGCCAGCAGTCCCAGGGGGACCATTTACAATGAGCAGTTCTTC.

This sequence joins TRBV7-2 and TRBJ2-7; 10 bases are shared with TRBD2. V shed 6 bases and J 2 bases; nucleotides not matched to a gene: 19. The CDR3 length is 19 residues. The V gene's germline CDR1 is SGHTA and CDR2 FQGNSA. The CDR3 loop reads CASSRAGLANNLLPYEQYF. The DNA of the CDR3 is TGTGCCAGCAGTCGCGCGGGACTAGCGAACAACTTACTTCCCTACGAGCAGTACTTC.

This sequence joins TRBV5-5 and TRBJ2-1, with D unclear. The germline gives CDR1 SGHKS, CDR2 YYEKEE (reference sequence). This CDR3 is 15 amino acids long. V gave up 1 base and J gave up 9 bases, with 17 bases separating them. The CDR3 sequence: CASSLLVTNRGEQFF. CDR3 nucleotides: TGTGCCAGCAGCTTGTTGGTCACCAATCGAGGTGAGCAGTTCTTC.

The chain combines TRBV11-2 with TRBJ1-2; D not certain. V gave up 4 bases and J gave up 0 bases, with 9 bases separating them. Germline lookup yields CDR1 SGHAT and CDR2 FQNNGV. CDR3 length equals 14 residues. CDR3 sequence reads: CASSSLVANYGYTF. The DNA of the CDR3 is TGTGCCAGCAGCTCCCTGGTAGCTAACTATGGCTACACCTTC. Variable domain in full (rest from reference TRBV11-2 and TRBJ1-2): EAGVAQSPRYKIIEKRQSVAFWCNPISGHATLYWYQQILGQGPKLLIQFQNNGVVDDSQLPKDRFSAERLKGVDSTLKIQPAKLEDSAVYLCASSSLVANYGYTFGSGTRLTVV.

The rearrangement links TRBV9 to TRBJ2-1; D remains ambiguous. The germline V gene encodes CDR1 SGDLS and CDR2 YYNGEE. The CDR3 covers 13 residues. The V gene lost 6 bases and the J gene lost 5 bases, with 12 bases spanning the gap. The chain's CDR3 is CASTKYPNNEQFF. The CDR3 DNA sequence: TGTGCCAGCACTAAGTATCCGAACAATGAGCAGTTCTTC.

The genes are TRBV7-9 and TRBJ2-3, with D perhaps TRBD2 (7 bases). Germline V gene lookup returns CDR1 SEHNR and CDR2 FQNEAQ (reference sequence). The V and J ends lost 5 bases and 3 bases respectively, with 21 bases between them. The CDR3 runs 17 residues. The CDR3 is CASSIYGGGRSTDTQYF. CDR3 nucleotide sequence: TGTGCCAGCAGCATATATGGGGGGGGCAGGAGTACAGATACGCAGTATTTT.